The T cell receptor beta chain described here comes from a study of blood T cell repertoires in COVID-19. Looking at the study overall: Material from acute and convalescent COVID-19 was sourced from the United States, Italy and Spain. PBMCs, B-cell-depleted T cells, or T cells were the source of the cDNA or gDNA that made up the material.

Authors' data handling: Counts of nucleated cells, estimated from reference gene primer amplification, were obtained. Produced via immunoSEQ multiplex PCR; TCRdb's table is partial and in-frame only. That table gives V, J and clone size, and the DNA gave D and trimming. This sample has tens of thousands of clones, with approximately 80% found just once. V trimming: 3 bases; J trimming: 0 bases; junction bases outside the gene matches: 10. CDR3 length equals 17 residues. The germline V gene has CDR1 SGHAT and CDR2 FQNNGV. This chain joins TRBV11-2 and TRBJ1-2; TRBD1 aligns across 7 bases. This receptor was obtained from a human donor with acute or convalescent COVID-19. The donor label of this sample is uncertain. The sequencing sample was made of peripheral blood. CDR3 nucleotide sequence: TGTGCCAGCAGCTTCGTTAGGGGGCGGGAATCTAACTATGGCTACACCTTC. Its protein product is CASSFVRGRESNYGYTF.